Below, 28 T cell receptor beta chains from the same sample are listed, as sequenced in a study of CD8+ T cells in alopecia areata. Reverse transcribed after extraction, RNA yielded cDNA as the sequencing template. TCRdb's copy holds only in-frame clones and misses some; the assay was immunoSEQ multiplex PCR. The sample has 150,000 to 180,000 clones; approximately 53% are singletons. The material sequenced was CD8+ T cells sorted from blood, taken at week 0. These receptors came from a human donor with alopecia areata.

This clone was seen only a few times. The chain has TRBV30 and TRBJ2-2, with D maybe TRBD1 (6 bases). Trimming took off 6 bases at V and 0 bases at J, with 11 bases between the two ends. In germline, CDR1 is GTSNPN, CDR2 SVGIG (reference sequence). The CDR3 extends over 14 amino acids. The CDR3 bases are TGTGCCTGCCCGGGACAAGCGAACACCGGGGAGCTGTTTTTT. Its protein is CACPGQANTGELFF.

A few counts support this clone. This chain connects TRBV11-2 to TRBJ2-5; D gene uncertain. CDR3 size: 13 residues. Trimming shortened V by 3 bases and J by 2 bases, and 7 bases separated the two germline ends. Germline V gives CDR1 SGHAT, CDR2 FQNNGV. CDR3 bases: TGTGCCAGCAGCTTGGGGATACAAGAGACCCAGTACTTC. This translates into CASSLGIQETQYF.

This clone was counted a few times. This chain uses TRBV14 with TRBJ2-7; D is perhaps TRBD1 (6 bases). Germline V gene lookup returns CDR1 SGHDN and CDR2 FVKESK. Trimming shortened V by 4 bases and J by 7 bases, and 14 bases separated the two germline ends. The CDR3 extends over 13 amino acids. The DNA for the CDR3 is TGTGCCAGCAGCCCCACGGCTCAGGGGGAGCAGTACTTC. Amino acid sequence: CASSPTAQGEQYF. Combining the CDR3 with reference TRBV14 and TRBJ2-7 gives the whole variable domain EAGVTQFPSHSVIEKGQTVTLRCDPISGHDNLYWYRRVMGKEIKFLLHFVKESKQDESGMPNNRFLAERTGGTYSTLKVQPAELEDSGVYFCASSPTAQGEQYFGPGTRLTVT.

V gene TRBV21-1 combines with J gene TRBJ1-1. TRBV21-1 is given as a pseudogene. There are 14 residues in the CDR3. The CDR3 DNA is TGTGCCAGCAGCAGGGTAGTGGGGAACACTGAAGCTTTCTTT. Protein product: CASSRVVGNTEAFF.

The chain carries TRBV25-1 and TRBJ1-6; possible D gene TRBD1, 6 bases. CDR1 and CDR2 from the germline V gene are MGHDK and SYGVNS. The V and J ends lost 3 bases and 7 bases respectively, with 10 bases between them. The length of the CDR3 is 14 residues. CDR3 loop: CASSEQGINSPLHF. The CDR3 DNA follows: TGTGCCAGCAGTGAGCAGGGGATCAATTCACCCCTCCACTTT. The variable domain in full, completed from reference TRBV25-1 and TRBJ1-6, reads EADIYQTPRYLVIGTGKKITLECSQTMGHDKMYWYQQDPGMELHLIHYSYGVNSTEKGDLSSESTVSRIRTEHFPLTLESARPSHTSQYLCASSEQGINSPLHFGNGTRLTVT.

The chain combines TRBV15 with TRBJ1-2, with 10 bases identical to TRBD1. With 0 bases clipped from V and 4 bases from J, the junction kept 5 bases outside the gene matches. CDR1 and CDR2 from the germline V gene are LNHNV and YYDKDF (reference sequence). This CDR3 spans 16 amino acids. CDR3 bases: TGTGCCACCAGCAGAGAGCGGGACAGGGGACCCTATGGCTACACCTTC. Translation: CATSRERDRGPYGYTF.

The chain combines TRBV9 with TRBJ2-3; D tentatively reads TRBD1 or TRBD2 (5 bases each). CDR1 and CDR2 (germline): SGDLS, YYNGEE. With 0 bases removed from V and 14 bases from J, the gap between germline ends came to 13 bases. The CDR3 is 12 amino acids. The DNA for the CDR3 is TGTGCCAGCAGCGTAGATGGGACGCGGGCGTATTTT. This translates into CASSVDGTRAYF.

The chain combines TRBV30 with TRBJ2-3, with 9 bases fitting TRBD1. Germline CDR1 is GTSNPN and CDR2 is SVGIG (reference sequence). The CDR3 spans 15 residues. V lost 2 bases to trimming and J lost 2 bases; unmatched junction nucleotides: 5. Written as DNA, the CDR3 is TGTGCCTGGAGTCCCGGGACAGGGAACACAGATACGCAGTATTTT. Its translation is CAWSPGTGNTDTQYF.

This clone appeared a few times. CDR3 protein: CAWSFSGVREQYF. The CDR3 bases are TGTGCCTGGAGCTTCTCAGGGGTTCGCGAGCAGTACTTC. The V call is TRBV30, the J call TRBJ2-7; a possible D gene is TRBD1 (6 bases). V was clipped by 3 bases and J by 6 bases, with 15 bases between them. This CDR3 has 13 amino acids. Germline loops: CDR1 GTSNPN, CDR2 SVGIG (reference sequence). The whole variable domain, remainder taken from reference TRBV30 and TRBJ2-7, is SQTIHQWPATLVQPVGSPLSLECTVEGTSNPNLYWYRQAAGRGLQLLFYSVGIGQISSEVPQNLSASRPQDRQFILSSKKLLLSDSGFYLCAWSFSGVREQYFGPGTRLTVT.

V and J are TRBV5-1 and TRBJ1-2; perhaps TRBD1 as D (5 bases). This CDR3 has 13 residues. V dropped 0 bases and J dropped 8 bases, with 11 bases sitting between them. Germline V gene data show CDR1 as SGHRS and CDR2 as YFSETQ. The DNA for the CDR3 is TGCGCCAGCAGCTTGGTTCTGGGGACGGGCTACACCTTC. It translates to CASSLVLGTGYTF.

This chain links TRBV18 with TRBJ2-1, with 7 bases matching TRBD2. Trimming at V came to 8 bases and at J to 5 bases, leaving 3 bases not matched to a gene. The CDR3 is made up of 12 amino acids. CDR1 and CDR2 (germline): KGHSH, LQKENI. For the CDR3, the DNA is TGTGCCAGCGCGGCGGGGGACAATGAGCAGTTCTTC. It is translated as CASAAGDNEQFF.

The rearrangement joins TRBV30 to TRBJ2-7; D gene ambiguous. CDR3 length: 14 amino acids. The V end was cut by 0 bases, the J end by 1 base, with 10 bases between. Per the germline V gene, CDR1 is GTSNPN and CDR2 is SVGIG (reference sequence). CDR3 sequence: CAWSVGIGSYEQYF. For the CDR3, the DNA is TGTGCCTGGAGTGTAGGAATCGGTTCCTACGAGCAGTACTTC.

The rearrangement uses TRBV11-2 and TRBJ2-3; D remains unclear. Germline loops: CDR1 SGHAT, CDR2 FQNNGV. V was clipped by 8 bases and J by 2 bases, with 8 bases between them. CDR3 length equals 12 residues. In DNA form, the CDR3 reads TGTGCCAGCTCCCAGAACACAGATACGCAGTATTTT. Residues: CASSQNTDTQYF.

The CDR3 sequence: CASSLDSKGYYGYTF. The CDR3, as DNA: TGTGCCAGCAGCTTGGACAGTAAGGGCTACTATGGCTACACCTTC. V and J are TRBV11-2 and TRBJ1-2; D possibly corresponds to TRBD1 (6 bases). CDR3 length: 15 amino acids. V dropped 3 bases and J dropped 3 bases, with 14 bases sitting between them. Looked up from germline, CDR1 is SGHAT and CDR2 is FQNNGV.

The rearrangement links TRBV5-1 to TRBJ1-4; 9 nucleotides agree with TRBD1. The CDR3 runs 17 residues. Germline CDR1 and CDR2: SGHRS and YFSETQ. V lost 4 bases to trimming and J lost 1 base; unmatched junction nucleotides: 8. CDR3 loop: CASSAGQGGGTNEKLFF. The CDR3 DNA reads TGCGCCAGCAGCGCGGGACAGGGAGGAGGAACTAATGAAAAACTGTTTTTT.

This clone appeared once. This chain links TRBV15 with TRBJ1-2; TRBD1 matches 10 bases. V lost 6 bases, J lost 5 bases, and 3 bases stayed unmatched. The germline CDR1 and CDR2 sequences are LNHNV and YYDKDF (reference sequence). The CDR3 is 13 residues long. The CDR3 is CATRDRGVYGYTF. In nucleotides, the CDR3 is TGTGCCACCAGGGACAGGGGGGTGTATGGCTACACCTTC.

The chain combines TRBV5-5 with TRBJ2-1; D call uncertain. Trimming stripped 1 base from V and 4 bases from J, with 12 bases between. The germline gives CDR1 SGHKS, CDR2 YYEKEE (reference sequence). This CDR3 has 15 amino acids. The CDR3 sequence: CASSLFRRSYNEQFF. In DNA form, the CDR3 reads TGTGCCAGCAGCTTGTTTCGACGGTCGTACAATGAGCAGTTCTTC.

The CDR3 is CASSMGQGVGYTF. CDR3 nucleotides: TGTGCCAGCAGTATGGGACAGGGGGTAGGCTACACCTTC. The V and J genes are TRBV2 and TRBJ1-2; 11 positions agree with TRBD1. Per germline, CDR1 SNHLY and CDR2 FYNNEI. This CDR3 contains 13 residues. V was clipped by 5 bases and J by 8 bases; unmatched bases: 4.

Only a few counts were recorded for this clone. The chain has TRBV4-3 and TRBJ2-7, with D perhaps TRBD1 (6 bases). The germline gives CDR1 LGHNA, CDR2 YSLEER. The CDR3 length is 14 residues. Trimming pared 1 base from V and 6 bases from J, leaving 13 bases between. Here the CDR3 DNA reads TGCGCCAGCAGCCAAGGGTCAGGGGCACGCGAGCAGTACTTC. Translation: CASSQGSGAREQYF.

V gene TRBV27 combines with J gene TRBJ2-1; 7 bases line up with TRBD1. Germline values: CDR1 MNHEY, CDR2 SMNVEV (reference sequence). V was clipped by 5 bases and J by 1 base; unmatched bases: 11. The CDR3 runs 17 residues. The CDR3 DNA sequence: TGTGCCAGCAGTCAACTCTCGGACAGGCCTTCCTACAATGAGCAGTTCTTC. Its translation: CASSQLSDRPSYNEQFF.

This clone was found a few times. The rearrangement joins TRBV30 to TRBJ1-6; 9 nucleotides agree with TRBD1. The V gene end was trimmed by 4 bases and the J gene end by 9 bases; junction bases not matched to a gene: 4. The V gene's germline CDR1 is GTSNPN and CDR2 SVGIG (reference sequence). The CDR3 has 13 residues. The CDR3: CAWTGTGTSPLHF. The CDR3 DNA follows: TGTGCCTGGACCGGGACAGGGACTTCACCCCTCCACTTT. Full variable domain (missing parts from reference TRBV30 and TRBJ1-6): SQTIHQWPATLVQPVGSPLSLECTVEGTSNPNLYWYRQAAGRGLQLLFYSVGIGQISSEVPQNLSASRPQDRQFILSSKKLLLSDSGFYLCAWTGTGTSPLHFGNGTRLTVT.

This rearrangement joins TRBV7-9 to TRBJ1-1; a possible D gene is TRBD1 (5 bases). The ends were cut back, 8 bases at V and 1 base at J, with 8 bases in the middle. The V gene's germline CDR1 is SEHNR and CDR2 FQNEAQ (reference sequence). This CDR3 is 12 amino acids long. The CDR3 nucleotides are TGTGCCAGCGATGGGACGAACACTGAAGCTTTCTTT. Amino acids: CASDGTNTEAFF.

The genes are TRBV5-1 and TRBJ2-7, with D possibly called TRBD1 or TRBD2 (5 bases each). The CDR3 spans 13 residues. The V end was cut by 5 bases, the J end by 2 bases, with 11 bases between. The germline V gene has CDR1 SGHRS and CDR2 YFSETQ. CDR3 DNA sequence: TGCGCCAGCAGTGCAGGGAGTCCCTACGAGCAGTACTTC. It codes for CASSAGSPYEQYF.

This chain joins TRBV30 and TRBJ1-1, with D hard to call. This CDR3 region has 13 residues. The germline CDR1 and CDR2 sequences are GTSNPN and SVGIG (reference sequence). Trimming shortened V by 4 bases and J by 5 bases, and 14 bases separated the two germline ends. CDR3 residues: CAWIGNRWTEAFF. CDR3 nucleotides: TGTGCCTGGATCGGGAATAGGTGGACTGAAGCTTTCTTT.

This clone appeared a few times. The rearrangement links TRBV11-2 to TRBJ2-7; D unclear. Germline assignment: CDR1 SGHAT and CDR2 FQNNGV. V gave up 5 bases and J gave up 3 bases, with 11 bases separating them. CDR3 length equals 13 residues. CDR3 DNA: TGTGCCAGCAGCAGCTTAGGCCTCTACGAGCAGTACTTC. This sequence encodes CASSSLGLYEQYF.

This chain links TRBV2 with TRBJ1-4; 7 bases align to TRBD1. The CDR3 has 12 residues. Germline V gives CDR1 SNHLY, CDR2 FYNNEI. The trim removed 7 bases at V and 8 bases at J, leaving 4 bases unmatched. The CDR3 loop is CASTGGFEKLFF. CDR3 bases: TGTGCCAGCACAGGGGGATTCGAAAAACTGTTTTTT.

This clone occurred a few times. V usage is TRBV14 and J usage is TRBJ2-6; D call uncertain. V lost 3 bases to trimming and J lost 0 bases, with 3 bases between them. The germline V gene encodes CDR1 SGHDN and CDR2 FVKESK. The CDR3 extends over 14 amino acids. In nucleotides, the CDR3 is TGTGCCAGCAGCCACGGCTCTGGGGCCAACGTCCTGACTTTC. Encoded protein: CASSHGSGANVLTF.

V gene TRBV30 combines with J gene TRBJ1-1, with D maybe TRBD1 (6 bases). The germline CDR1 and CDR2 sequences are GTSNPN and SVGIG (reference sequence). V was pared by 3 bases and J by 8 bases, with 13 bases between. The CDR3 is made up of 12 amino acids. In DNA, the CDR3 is TGTGCCTGGAGCTTGGGGGCTCCCGAAGCTTTCTTT. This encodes CAWSLGAPEAFF.